The T cell receptor (beta chain) under discussion was sequenced for a study of blood T cells in healthy people across ages. Primed by a sample-barcoded 5' primer and a J-beta primer mix, a second PCR proceeded for roughly 6 to 12 cycles. TCRdb used MiXCR to reprocess the 5' RACE reads, holding one entry per CDR3 protein. The table records more than 1,400,000 distinct CDR3 sequences, 40% to 50% of them present only once. V lost 0 bases and J lost 3; bases outside the gene matches: 8. The CDR3 spans 19 residues. Germline values: CDR1 MNHNS, CDR2 SASEGT. Sequencing was carried out using blood. The chain couples TRBV6-1 to TRBJ2-3; 14 positions match TRBD2. This clonotype was obtained from a woman under 30 in good health. This CDR3 reads CASSEAQGTSGSWTDTQYF. DNA of the CDR3: TGTGCCAGCAGTGAAGCGCAAGGGACTAGCGGGAGTTGGACAGATACGCAGTATTTT.